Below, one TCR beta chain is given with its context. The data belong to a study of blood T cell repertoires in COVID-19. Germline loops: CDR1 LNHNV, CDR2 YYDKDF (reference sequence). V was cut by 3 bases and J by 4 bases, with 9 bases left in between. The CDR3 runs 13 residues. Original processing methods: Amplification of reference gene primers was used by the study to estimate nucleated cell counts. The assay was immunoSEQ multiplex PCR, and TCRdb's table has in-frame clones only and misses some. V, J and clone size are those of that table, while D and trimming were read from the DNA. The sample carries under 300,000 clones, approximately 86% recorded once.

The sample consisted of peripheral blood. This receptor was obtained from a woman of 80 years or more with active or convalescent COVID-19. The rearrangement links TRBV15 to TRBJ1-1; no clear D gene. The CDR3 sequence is CATSSPGLTEAFF. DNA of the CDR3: TGTGCCACCAGCAGCCCAGGTCTCACTGAAGCTTTCTTT. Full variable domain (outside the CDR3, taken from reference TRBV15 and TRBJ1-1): DAMVIQNPRYQVTQFGKPVTLSCSQTLNHNVMYWYQQKSSQAPKLLFHYYDKDFNNEADTPDNFQSRRPNTSFCFLDIRSPGLGDTAMYLCATSSPGLTEAFFGQGTRLTVV.